This T cell receptor beta chain stems from a study of blood T cell repertoires in COVID-19. About the study: The United States, Italy and Spain provided the acute and convalescent COVID-19 samples. The cDNA or gDNA used as material had been derived from T cells, B-cell-depleted T cells, or PBMCs.

Original methodology: Reference gene primer amplification gave estimated nucleated cell counts. TCRdb's copy holds only in-frame clones and misses some; the assay was immunoSEQ multiplex PCR. The DNA was the basis for D and trimming; V, J and clone size are from that table. The sample has 300,000 to 450,000 clones, more than 70% seen once. One Seattle source followed patients from active infection through their disease course. The CDR3 is 16 residues long. V lost 2 bases, J lost 7 bases, and 7 bases stayed unmatched. Germline V gene data show CDR1 as MNHEY and CDR2 as SVGEGT. Sequences were obtained from peripheral blood. This chain connects TRBV6-2 or TRBV6-3 to TRBJ2-1; 11 nucleotides match TRBD2. The sequence was obtained from a woman in her 30s with COVID-19, enrolled during active disease. The DNA of the CDR3 is TGTGCCAGCAGTTACCCGACTAGCGGGGTAGGGAATGAGCAGTTCTTC. As protein: CASSYPTSGVGNEQFF.